The rows below give T cell receptor beta chains drawn from one sample of a study of OX40 agonist ivuxolimab in advanced cancers. Produced via immunoSEQ multiplex PCR; TCRdb's table is partial and in-frame only. The sample contains tens of thousands of clones, around four fifths of which appear only once. Sequenced here: CD4+ or CD8+ T cells sorted from blood, sampled in a trial of the OX40 agonist ivuxolimab. The receptors derive from an adult with an advanced solid tumor such as melanoma, head and neck, liver or kidney cancer. Each CDR3 is given with its conserved first and last residue. A D gene is named only where the DNA matches it firmly. Clone size, where shown, is once, few, many, or a class for clones that have expanded.

V	D	J	size	DNA	CDR3
TRBV5-4	-	TRBJ1-5	-	TGTGCCAGCAGCTTCCAGGTGAATCAGCCCCAGCATTTT	CASSFQVNQPQHF
TRBV19	-	TRBJ2-2	-	TGTGCCGGGCGCAGGGCCGTGAACACCGGGGAGCTGTTTTTT	CAGRRAVNTGELFF
TRBV7-9	-	TRBJ1-4	-	TGTGCCAGCAGCCTTAGGTCCGGTGAAAAACTGTTTTTT	CASSLRSGEKLFF
TRBV11-2	TRBD2	TRBJ2-3	-	TGTGCCAGCAGCACCTTAGCGGGGGTGGGCACAGATACGCAGTATTTT	CASSTLAGVGTDTQYF
TRBV6-1	-	TRBJ1-2	-	TGTGCCAGCAGTGAAAAAGAGGGGATCGATGGCTACACCTTC	CASSEKEGIDGYTF
TRBV28	TRBD2	TRBJ2-3	-	TGTGCCAGCAGTTTATGGGCGGGGGAGAACACAGATACGCAGTATTTT	CASSLWAGENTDTQYF
TRBV7-9	-	TRBJ1-2	few	TGTGCCAGCAGCCCAGGGTCGTCTGGCTACACCTTC	CASSPGSSGYTF
TRBV28	TRBD1	TRBJ2-3	-	TGTGCCAGCAGTCCGGACAGGGAAACAGATACGCAGTATTTT	CASSPDRETDTQYF
TRBV5-1	-	TRBJ1-5	-	TGCGCCAGCAGCTTGGAGGGAGACAATCAGCCCCAGCATTTT	CASSLEGDNQPQHF
TRBV2	-	TRBJ1-1	-	TGTGCCAGCAGTGTTCAATACAACACTGAAGCTTTCTTT	CASSVQYNTEAFF
TRBV5-4	TRBD1	TRBJ2-2	-	TGTGCCAGCAGCTTTCAGGGGGAAATCACCGGGGAGCTGTTTTTT	CASSFQGEITGELFF
TRBV10-3	-	TRBJ2-2	-	TGTGCCATCAGTGTGGTCGAAGTGGGACCCGGGGAGCTGTTTTTT	CAISVVEVGPGELFF
TRBV2	-	TRBJ1-2	-	TGTGCCAGCAGTGACGAGGGCTATGGCTACACCTTC	CASSDEGYGYTF
TRBV2	TRBD2	TRBJ2-2	-	TGTGCCAGCAGTGAGGGTCTAGCGGACACCGGGGAGCTGTTTTTT	CASSEGLADTGELFF
TRBV19	-	TRBJ2-7	few	TGTGCCACCTCCCGGGGCTTTTCCTACGAGCAGTACTTC	CATSRGFSYEQYF
TRBV10-1	TRBD1	TRBJ2-5	-	TGCGCCAGCAGCTCGGGACAGAAAGAGACCCAGTACTTC	CASSSGQKETQYF
TRBV9	-	TRBJ1-2	-	TGTGCCAGCAGCAATTACATCACAGGGACCTATGGCTACACCTTC	CASSNYITGTYGYTF
TRBV28	-	TRBJ2-5	-	TGTGCCAGCAGTGGGCCACAGGGAGGGGAGACCCAGTACTTC	CASSGPQGGETQYF
TRBV6-5	-	TRBJ2-2	-	TGTGCCAGCAGTCTTCTTGAGCCCGGGGAGCTGTTTTTT	CASSLLEPGELFF
TRBV7-9	-	TRBJ1-5	-	TGTGCCAGCAGCCCGACCGGCCCCCTTAATCAGCCCCAGCATTTT	CASSPTGPLNQPQHF
TRBV29-1	-	TRBJ2-1	-	TGCAGCGTTGATGGGACGGTGGAGTACAATGAGCAGTTCTTC	CSVDGTVEYNEQFF
TRBV28	TRBD1	TRBJ1-5	-	TGTGCCAGCAGTCTTCCGGGACAGGGGCCGAATCAGCCCCAGCATTTT	CASSLPGQGPNQPQHF
TRBV5-4	-	TRBJ1-5	-	TGTGCCAGCAGCAACCGGGAGGAAAGTCAGCCCCAGCATTTT	CASSNREESQPQHF
TRBV10-3	TRBD1	TRBJ2-7	once	TGTGCCATCAGGGCTGGACAGGGGACCTACGAGCAGTACTTC	CAIRAGQGTYEQYF
TRBV28	-	TRBJ1-6	-	TGTGCCATCCAGGGGAATTCACCCCTCCACTTT	CAIQGNSPLHF
TRBV18	-	TRBJ1-5	-	TGTGCCAGCTCACGGGGGGGGGATCAGCCCCAGCATTTT	CASSRGGDQPQHF
TRBV10-1	-	TRBJ1-1	-	TGCGCCAGCAGTGAAAGGGAGGACACTGAAGCTTTCTTT	CASSEREDTEAFF
TRBV27	-	TRBJ1-6	few	TGTGCCAGCAGTTCCCCGGGCCGAGGAAGCGCCTTCTTTAATTCACCCCTCCACTTT	CASSSPGRGSAFFNSPLHF
TRBV9	-	TRBJ2-6	few	TGTGCCAGCAGCGTAGCCCCCTCCGGGTGGCGCTCTGGGGCCAACGTCCTGACTTTC	CASSVAPSGWRSGANVLTF
TRBV5-4	-	TRBJ2-2	-	TGTGCCAGCAGCTTGGGGGAGTTTGGTCCCGGGGAGCTGTTTTTT	CASSLGEFGPGELFF
TRBV5-1	-	TRBJ2-3	few	TGCGCCAGCAGCTTACAGGGGCGGGGGATCTCAGATACGCAGTATTTT	CASSLQGRGISDTQYF
TRBV6-5	-	TRBJ1-1	-	TGTGCCAGCAGCCCGACCGGGGGCCTGAACACTGAAGCTTTCTTT	CASSPTGGLNTEAFF
TRBV7-2	TRBD2	TRBJ2-3	-	TGTGCCAGCAGGCCAGTTAGCGGGGGCAGCACAGATACGCAGTATTTT	CASRPVSGGSTDTQYF
TRBV7-7	-	TRBJ2-1	-	TGTGCCAGCAGCTTAAATACAGCTACCAATGAGCAGTTCTTC	CASSLNTATNEQFF
TRBV7-6	-	TRBJ2-2	-	TGTGCCAGCAGCACACGTCCCAGGGCGAACACCGGGGAGCTGTTTTTT	CASSTRPRANTGELFF
TRBV28	TRBD2	TRBJ2-3	-	TGTGCCAGCAGTTTCCCGCCTAGCGGGAGCACAGATACGCAGTATTTT	CASSFPPSGSTDTQYF